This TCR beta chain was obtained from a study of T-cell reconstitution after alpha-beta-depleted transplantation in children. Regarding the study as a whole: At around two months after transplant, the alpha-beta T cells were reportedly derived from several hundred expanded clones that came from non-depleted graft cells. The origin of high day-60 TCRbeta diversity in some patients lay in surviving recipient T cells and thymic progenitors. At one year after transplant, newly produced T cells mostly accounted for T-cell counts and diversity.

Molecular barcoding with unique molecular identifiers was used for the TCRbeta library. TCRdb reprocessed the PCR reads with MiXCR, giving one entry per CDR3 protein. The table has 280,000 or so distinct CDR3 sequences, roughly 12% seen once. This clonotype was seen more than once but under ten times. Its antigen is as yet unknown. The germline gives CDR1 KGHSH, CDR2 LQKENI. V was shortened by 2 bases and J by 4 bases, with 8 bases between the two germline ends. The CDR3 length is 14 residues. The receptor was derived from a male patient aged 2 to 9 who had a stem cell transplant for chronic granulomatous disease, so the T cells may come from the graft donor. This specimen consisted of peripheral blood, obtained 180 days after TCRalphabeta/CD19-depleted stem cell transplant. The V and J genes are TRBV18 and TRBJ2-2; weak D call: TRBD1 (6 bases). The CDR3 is CASSPSDSTGELFF. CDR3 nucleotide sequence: TGTGCCAGCTCACCATCGGACAGCACCGGGGAGCTGTTTTTT.